The 25 T cell receptor beta chains presented below share a single source sample, sequenced in a study of blood T cell repertoires in COVID-19. Profiled with immunoSEQ multiplex PCR; TCRdb holds only in-frame clones, not every one. The table has roughly 200,000 clones, about three quarters seen once. Sequenced: peripheral blood. The source of these receptors is a woman in her forties or fifties with active or convalescent COVID-19.

The chain uses TRBV28 and TRBJ2-1; 10 bases match TRBD2. The germline CDR1 and CDR2 sequences are MDHEN and SYDVKM. The length of the CDR3 is 16 residues. V lost 5 bases and J lost 8; bases outside the gene matches: 12. The CDR3 sequence: CASSPRGLAGVYEQFF. CDR3 coding DNA: TGTGCCAGCAGTCCCCGAGGGCTAGCGGGAGTCTATGAGCAGTTCTTC.

The chain joins TRBV12-3 or TRBV12-4 to TRBJ1-5, with D possibly being TRBD1 (5 bases). V dropped 4 bases and J dropped 3 bases, with 7 bases sitting between them. The CDR3 runs to 13 residues. The chain's CDR3 is CASSSGLNQPQHF. The DNA for the CDR3 is TGTGCCAGCAGTTCAGGGCTCAATCAGCCCCAGCATTTT.

The gene calls are TRBV27 and TRBJ1-5; 7 positions match TRBD1. Germline loops: CDR1 MNHEY, CDR2 SMNVEV (reference sequence). The length of the CDR3 is 14 residues. Trimming removed 5 bases from V and 5 bases from J; junction bases left unmatched: 6. The CDR3 sequence: CASSHDRAYQPQHF. In DNA form, the CDR3 reads TGTGCCAGCAGTCACGACAGGGCTTATCAGCCCCAGCATTTT.

The gene calls are TRBV18 and TRBJ1-1; D call uncertain. Germline values: CDR1 KGHSH, CDR2 LQKENI. The ends were cut back, 0 bases at V and 4 bases at J, with 12 bases in the middle. The CDR3 is made up of 15 amino acids. The CDR3 DNA reads as TGTGCCAGCTCACCACCACGGGAGGTGGTCACTGAAGCTTTCTTT. The encoded protein is CASSPPREVVTEAFF. Full variable domain (rest looked up from reference TRBV18 and TRBJ1-1): NAGVMQNPRHLVRRRGQEARLRCSPMKGHSHVYWYRQLPEEGLKFMVYLQKENIIDESGMPKERFSAEFPKEGPSILRIQQVVRGDSAAYFCASSPPREVVTEAFFGQGTRLTVV.

This clone was counted ten times or more. J is TRBJ1-5 and V is TRBV5-8; maybe TRBD1 (5 bases). Trimming removed 8 bases at V and 6 bases at J, with 15 bases between. Germline V gene lookup returns CDR1 SGHTS and CDR2 YDEGEE. This CDR3 contains 13 residues. Here the CDR3 reads CASARALGQPQHF. The CDR3 nucleotides read TGTGCCAGTGCCAGGGCGCTAGGTCAGCCCCAGCATTTT. Full variable domain (outside the CDR3, taken from reference TRBV5-8 and TRBJ1-5): EAGVTQSPTHLIKTRGQQATLRCSPISGHTSVYWYQQALGLGLQFLLWYDEGEERNRGNFPPRFSGRQFPNYSSELNVNALELEDSALYLCASARALGQPQHFGDGTRLSIL.

There are a few counts of this clone. The chain has TRBV5-5 and TRBJ2-2, with a possible D match to TRBD2 (6 bases). The germline V gene has CDR1 SGHKS and CDR2 YYEKEE (reference sequence). The V end lost 7 bases, the J end lost 2 bases, and 15 bases lay between the germline ends. The CDR3 runs 15 residues. The CDR3 loop is CASHLVLANTGELFF. CDR3 DNA sequence: TGTGCCAGCCACTTGGTACTAGCCAACACCGGGGAGCTGTTTTTT.

The V and J genes are TRBV7-6 and TRBJ2-1; 10 nucleotides agree with TRBD2. Germline assignment: CDR1 SGHVS and CDR2 FNYEAQ. The trim removed 5 bases at V and 6 bases at J, leaving 10 bases unmatched. The CDR3 extends over 16 amino acids. The CDR3 is CASSTVAGGLSNEQFF. As DNA, the CDR3 is TGTGCCAGCAGCACCGTAGCGGGAGGACTAAGCAATGAGCAGTTCTTC.

J is TRBJ2-7 and V is TRBV6-2 or TRBV6-3; 11 bases align to TRBD1. From germline, CDR1 is MNHEY and CDR2 SVGEGT. V dropped 6 bases and J dropped 4; count of bases not matched to a gene: 11. The CDR3 contains 16 residues. CDR3 bases: TGTGCCAGCAGCACCATAGCCTGGGACAGGGGGTACGAGCAGTACTTC. Encoded protein: CASSTIAWDRGYEQYF.

The chain combines TRBV2 with TRBJ1-2; D uncertain. CDR1 SNHLY and CDR2 FYNNEI come from the germline V gene. V lost 4 bases, J lost 4 bases, and 13 bases lay in between. This CDR3 has 14 residues. CDR3 sequence (DNA): TGTGCCAGCAGTGTGAACCTTGTGAGCTATGGCTACACCTTC. Residues: CASSVNLVSYGYTF.

This chain connects TRBV5-1 to TRBJ2-2; the D is unclear. Trimming took 9 bases from V and 3 from J, leaving 18 bases between them. The CDR3 loop spans 15 amino acids. CDR1 and CDR2 from the germline V gene are SGHRS and YFSETQ. CDR3: CANPGWQRHTGELFF. The CDR3 DNA reads TGCGCCAACCCCGGGTGGCAACGGCACACCGGGGAGCTGTTTTTT.

The chain links TRBV18 to TRBJ2-7; TRBD1 matches at 7 bases. In germline, CDR1 is KGHSH, CDR2 LQKENI. The length of the CDR3 is 15 residues. The V and J ends lost 3 bases and 9 bases, in that order; junction bases with no gene match: 14. CDR3 DNA sequence: TGTGCCAGCTCACCCTCGACAGGGTCCTTTGGGGGGCAGTACTTC. Translation gives CASSPSTGSFGGQYF.

This clone was counted between two and nine times. V usage is TRBV6-4 and J usage is TRBJ1-6; 7 positions match TRBD1. The germline CDR1 and CDR2 sequences are MRHNA and SNTAGT. Trimming took 2 bases from V and 10 from J; bases not matched to a gene: 5. This CDR3 is 14 amino acids long. This CDR3 reads CASSDQGGRSPLHF. CDR3 in DNA: TGTGCCAGCAGTGACCAGGGGGGAAGATCACCCCTCCACTTT.

The chain couples TRBV9 to TRBJ2-1; 7 bases are shared with TRBD2. Germline trimming cut 2 bases from V and 7 bases from J; bases unmatched to any gene: 6. The germline CDR1 and CDR2 sequences are SGDLS and YYNGEE. The CDR3 contains 14 residues. Here the CDR3 reads CASSVAGVRNEQFF. CDR3 DNA sequence: TGTGCCAGCAGCGTGGCGGGAGTGAGGAATGAGCAGTTCTTC.

This clone was detected only once. This clone may be a read error of a much larger clone one base away. Other nucleotide sequences in the sample specify the same CDR3. The chain is built from TRBV7-2 and TRBJ2-2; perhaps TRBD2 as D (5 bases). This CDR3 is 17 amino acids long. Germline V gene lookup returns CDR1 SGHTA and CDR2 FQGNSA. The ends were cut back, 3 bases at V and 6 bases at J, with 20 bases in the middle. The CDR3 reads CASSFLGGRVGAGELFF. The CDR3 nucleotides are TGTGCCAGCAGCTTTCTGGGTGGGCGGGTCGGGGCCGGGGAGCTGTTTTTT.

This clone was seen more than once but under ten times. This rearrangement joins TRBV18 to TRBJ2-2; 8 bases are shared with TRBD1. Germline trimming cut 3 bases from V and 0 bases from J; bases unmatched to any gene: 6. This CDR3 region has 17 residues. Germline CDR1 is KGHSH and CDR2 is LQKENI. DNA for the CDR3: TGTGCCAGCTCACCGAACTTGGGACAGGCGAACACCGGGGAGCTGTTTTTT. The encoded protein is CASSPNLGQANTGELFF.

The count of this clone is one. The rearrangement links TRBV24-1 to TRBJ2-1; possibly TRBD2 for D (6 bases). V lost 4 bases to trimming and J lost 3 bases, with 12 bases between them. Germline V gives CDR1 KGHDR, CDR2 SFDVKD. The CDR3 contains 15 residues. CDR3 DNA: TGTGCCACCAGTGAACCTCGGGAGTACTACAATGAGCAGTTCTTC. As protein: CATSEPREYYNEQFF.

This rearrangement joins TRBV16 to TRBJ1-5, with D perhaps matching TRBD1 (5 bases). The germline CDR1 and CDR2 sequences are KGHSY and FQNENV. The CDR3 loop spans 14 amino acids. V was shortened by 3 bases and J by 3 bases, with 9 bases between the two germline ends. The CDR3 loop is CASSQGLANQPQHF. The CDR3 nucleotides are TGTGCCAGCAGCCAGGGACTGGCCAATCAGCCCCAGCATTTT.

This chain links TRBV20-1 with TRBJ2-1, with 7 positions matching TRBD2. This CDR3 has 14 amino acids. Germline CDR1 reads DFQATT; CDR2 reads SNEGSKA (reference sequence). Trimming removed 3 bases from V and 7 bases from J; junction bases left unmatched: 9. The CDR3 sequence: CSASNPRERNEQFF. Written as DNA, the CDR3 is TGCAGTGCTAGTAATCCGCGGGAGAGGAATGAGCAGTTCTTC.

The chain employs TRBV7-3 and TRBJ2-2; 14 bases are shared with TRBD2. Germline trimming cut 5 bases from V and 6 bases from J; bases unmatched to any gene: 11. This CDR3 is built from 18 residues. Germline-derived CDR1 and CDR2 are SGHTA and FQGTGA. The CDR3 bases are TGTGCCAGCAGCAAGTGGACTAGCGGGGGGATTGAGGCCGGGGAGCTGTTTTTT. As protein: CASSKWTSGGIEAGELFF.

This rearrangement joins TRBV19 to TRBJ1-5; D is uncertain. Trimming cost V 3 bases and J 2 bases, with 8 bases left between them. Germline V gene sequence: CDR1 LNHDA, CDR2 SQIVND (reference sequence). The CDR3 length is 14 residues. Written as DNA, the CDR3 is TGTGCCAGTAGTATCCAACCGGGCAATCAGCCCCAGCATTTT. Its protein product is CASSIQPGNQPQHF.

The J gene is TRBJ1-1, the V gene TRBV29-1; tentative D call: TRBD1 (5 bases). Germline V gene data show CDR1 as SQVTM and CDR2 as ANQGSEA. V lost 5 bases and J 5 bases, leaving 12 bases between the germline ends. The CDR3 loop spans 12 amino acids. CDR3 in DNA: TGCAGCGTTCACCGGGGGGTGACTGAAGCTTTCTTT. This translates into CSVHRGVTEAFF. Looking up the rest from reference TRBV29-1 and TRBJ1-1 gives the full variable domain: SAVISQKPSRDICQRGTSLTIQCQVDSQVTMMFWYRQQPGQSLTLIATANQGSEATYESGFVIDKFPISRPNLTFSTLTVSNMSPEDSSIYLCSVHRGVTEAFFGQGTRLTVV.

The chain recombines TRBV19 with TRBJ2-1; 9 bases map to TRBD1. V shed 5 bases and J 0 bases; nucleotides not matched to a gene: 8. Germline CDR1 is LNHDA and CDR2 is SQIVND (reference sequence). The CDR3 runs 17 residues. Written as DNA, the CDR3 is TGTGCCAGTAGTCCCGGGACAGGGTCCCCCTCCTACAATGAGCAGTTCTTC. It specifies CASSPGTGSPSYNEQFF.

The V gene is TRBV9, the J gene TRBJ1-6, with 7 nucleotides matching TRBD1. J lost 8 bases, V lost 0 bases, and 5 bases had no gene match. The CDR3 runs 15 residues. Germline V gene sequence: CDR1 SGDLS, CDR2 YYNGEE. CDR3 sequence reads: CASSVEGQRHSPLHF. The DNA of the CDR3 is TGTGCCAGCAGCGTAGAGGGACAGAGGCATTCACCCCTCCACTTT.

V gene TRBV7-9 combines with J gene TRBJ1-6; tentative D call: TRBD1 (6 bases). The CDR3 is 14 residues long. Trimming stripped 5 bases from V and 7 bases from J, with 12 bases between. Germline V gene data show CDR1 as SEHNR and CDR2 as FQNEAQ (reference sequence). CDR3 sequence: CASSRDTKNSPLHF. The DNA of the CDR3 is TGTGCCAGCAGCCGGGACACGAAAAATTCACCCCTCCACTTT.

There are many counts of this clone. J is TRBJ2-3 and V is TRBV6-5, with 7 positions matching TRBD1. The CDR3 contains 14 residues. Germline V gene sequence: CDR1 MNHEY, CDR2 SVGAGI. Unmatched junction bases numbered 3, after V lost 5 bases and J lost 1 base. CDR3 protein: CASSHRGGTDTQYF. The CDR3 nucleotides read TGTGCCAGCAGTCACAGGGGAGGCACAGATACGCAGTATTTT.